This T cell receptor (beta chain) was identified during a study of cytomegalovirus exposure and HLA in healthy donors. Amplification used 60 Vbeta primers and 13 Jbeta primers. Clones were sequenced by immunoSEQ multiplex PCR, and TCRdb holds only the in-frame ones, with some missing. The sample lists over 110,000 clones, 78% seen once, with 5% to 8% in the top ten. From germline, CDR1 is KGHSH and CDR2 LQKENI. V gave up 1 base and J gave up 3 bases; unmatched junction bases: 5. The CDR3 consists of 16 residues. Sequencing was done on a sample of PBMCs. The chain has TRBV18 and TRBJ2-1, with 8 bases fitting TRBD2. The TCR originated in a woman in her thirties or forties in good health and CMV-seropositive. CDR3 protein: CASSPRSGGLYNEQFF. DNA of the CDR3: TGTGCCAGCTCACCACGCTCGGGAGGGCTCTACAATGAGCAGTTCTTC.